This record covers a single TCR beta chain. These data come from a study of CD8 T cells in Susac syndrome. The CDR3 runs to 15 residues. The V gene end was trimmed by 5 bases and the J gene end by 5 bases; junction bases not matched to a gene: 11. In germline, CDR1 is MNHEY, CDR2 SVGAGI. Reverse transcription of about 0.45 to 1 ug RNA was performed with random hexamers. Via MiXCR, TCRdb re-called the immunoSEQ multiplex PCR reads, giving one row per CDR3 protein. The table includes 50,000 to 55,000 distinct CDR3 sequences, 95% detected once. What was sequenced was CD8+ T cells from PBMCs. The chain links TRBV6-5 to TRBJ2-5; 7 positions agree with TRBD1. This receptor was taken from a human donor with Susac syndrome. In DNA form, the CDR3 reads TGTGCCAGCAGTCGAACAGGGGCCCTGGGGGAGACCCAGTACTTC. Its translation: CASSRTGALGETQYF.